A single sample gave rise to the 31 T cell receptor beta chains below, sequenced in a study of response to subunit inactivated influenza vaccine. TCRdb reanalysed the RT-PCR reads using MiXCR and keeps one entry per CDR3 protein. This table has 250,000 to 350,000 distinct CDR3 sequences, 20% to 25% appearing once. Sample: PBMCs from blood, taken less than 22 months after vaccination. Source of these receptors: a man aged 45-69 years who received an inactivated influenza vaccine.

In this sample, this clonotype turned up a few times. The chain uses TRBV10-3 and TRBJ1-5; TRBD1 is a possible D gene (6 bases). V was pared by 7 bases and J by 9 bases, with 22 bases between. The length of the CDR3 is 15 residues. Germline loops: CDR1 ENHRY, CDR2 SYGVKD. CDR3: CAINGGHEEVGPQHF. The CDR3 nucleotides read TGTGCCATCAATGGGGGACACGAAGAGGTAGGGCCCCAGCATTTT.

CDR3 DNA: TGTGCCTGGACGGATTCCTACAATGAGCAGTTCTTC. Translated, it gives CAWTDSYNEQFF. J is TRBJ2-1 and V is TRBV30, with D unresolved. The germline V gene encodes CDR1 GTSNPN and CDR2 SVGIG (reference sequence). The CDR3 sequence is 12 residues long. V lost 4 bases to trimming and J lost 1 base, with 5 bases between them.

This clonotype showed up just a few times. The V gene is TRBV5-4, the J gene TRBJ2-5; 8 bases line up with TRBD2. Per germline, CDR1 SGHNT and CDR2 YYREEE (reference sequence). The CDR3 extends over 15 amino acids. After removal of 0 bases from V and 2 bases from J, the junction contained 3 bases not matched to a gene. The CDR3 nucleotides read TGTGCCAGCAGCTTGGTTGGGACTAGACAAGAGACCCAGTACTTC. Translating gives CASSLVGTRQETQYF.

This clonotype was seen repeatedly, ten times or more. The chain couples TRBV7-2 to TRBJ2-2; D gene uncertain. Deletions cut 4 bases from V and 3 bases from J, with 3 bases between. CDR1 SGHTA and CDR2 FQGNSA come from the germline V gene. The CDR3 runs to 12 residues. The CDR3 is CASSYYTGELFF. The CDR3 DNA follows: TGTGCCAGCAGCTACTACACCGGGGAGCTGTTTTTT.

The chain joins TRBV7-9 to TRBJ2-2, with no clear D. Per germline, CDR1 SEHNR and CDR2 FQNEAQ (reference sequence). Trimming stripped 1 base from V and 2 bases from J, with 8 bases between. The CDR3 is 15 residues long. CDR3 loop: CASSLDLGNTGELFF. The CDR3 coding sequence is TGTGCCAGCAGCTTAGACCTTGGAAACACCGGGGAGCTGTTTTTT.

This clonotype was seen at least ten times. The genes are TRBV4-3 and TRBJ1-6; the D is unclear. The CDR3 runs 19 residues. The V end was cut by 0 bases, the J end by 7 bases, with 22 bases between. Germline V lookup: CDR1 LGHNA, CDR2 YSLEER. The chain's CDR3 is CASSQDWVGSRSRNSPLHF. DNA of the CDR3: TGCGCCAGCAGCCAAGATTGGGTGGGTAGTAGGTCAAGAAATTCACCCCTCCACTTT.

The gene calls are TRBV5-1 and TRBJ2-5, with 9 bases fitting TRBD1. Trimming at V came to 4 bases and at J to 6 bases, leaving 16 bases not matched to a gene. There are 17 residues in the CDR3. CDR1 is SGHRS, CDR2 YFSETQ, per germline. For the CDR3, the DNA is TGCGCCAGCAGCCCAATTGGACCCGGGACAGGGATACAGACCCAGTACTTC. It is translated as CASSPIGPGTGIQTQYF.

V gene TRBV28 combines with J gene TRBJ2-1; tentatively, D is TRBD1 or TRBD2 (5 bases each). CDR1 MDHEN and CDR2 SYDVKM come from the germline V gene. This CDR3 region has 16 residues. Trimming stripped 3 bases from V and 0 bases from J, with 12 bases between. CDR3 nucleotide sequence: TGTGCCAGCAGTTTGAATTGGGACCTCTCCTACAATGAGCAGTTCTTC. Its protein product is CASSLNWDLSYNEQFF.

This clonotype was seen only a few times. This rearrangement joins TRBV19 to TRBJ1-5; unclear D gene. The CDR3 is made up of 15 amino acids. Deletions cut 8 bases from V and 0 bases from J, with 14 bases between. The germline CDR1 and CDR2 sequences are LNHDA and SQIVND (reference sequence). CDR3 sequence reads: CASRWVAGSNQPQHF. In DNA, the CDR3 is TGTGCCAGTCGATGGGTAGCAGGTAGCAATCAGCCCCAGCATTTT.

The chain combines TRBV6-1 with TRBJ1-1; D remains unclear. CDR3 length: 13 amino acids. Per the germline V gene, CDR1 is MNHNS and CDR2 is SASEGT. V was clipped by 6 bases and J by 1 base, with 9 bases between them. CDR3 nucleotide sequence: TGTGCCAGCAGCGTGAACCCGAACACTGAAGCTTTCTTT. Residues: CASSVNPNTEAFF.

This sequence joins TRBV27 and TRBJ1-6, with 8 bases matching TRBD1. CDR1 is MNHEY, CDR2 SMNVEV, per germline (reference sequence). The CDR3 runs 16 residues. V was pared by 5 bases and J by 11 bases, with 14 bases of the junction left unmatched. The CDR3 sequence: CASSPRTGQLPAPLHF. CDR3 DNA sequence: TGTGCCAGCAGTCCCAGGACAGGGCAACTCCCGGCACCCCTCCACTTT.

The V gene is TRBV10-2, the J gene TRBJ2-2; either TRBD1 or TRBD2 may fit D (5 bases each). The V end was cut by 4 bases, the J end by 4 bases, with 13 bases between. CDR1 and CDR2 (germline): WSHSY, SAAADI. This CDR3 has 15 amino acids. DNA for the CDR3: TGCGCCAGCAGTGGATTTAGGGGACGCACCGGGGAGCTGTTTTTT. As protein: CASSGFRGRTGELFF.

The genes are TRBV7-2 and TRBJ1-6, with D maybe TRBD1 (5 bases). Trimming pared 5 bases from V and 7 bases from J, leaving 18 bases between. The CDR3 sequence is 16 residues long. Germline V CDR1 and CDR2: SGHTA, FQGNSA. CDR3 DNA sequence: TGTGCCAGCAGCGACCCACGGGGGAAACTAAATTCACCCCTCCACTTT. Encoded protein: CASSDPRGKLNSPLHF. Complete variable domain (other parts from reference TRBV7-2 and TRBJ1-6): GAGVSQSPSNKVTEKGKDVELRCDPISGHTALYWYRQSLGQGLEFLIYFQGNSAPDKSGLPSDRFSAERTGGSVSTLTIQRTQQEDSAVYLCASSDPRGKLNSPLHFGNGTRLTVT.

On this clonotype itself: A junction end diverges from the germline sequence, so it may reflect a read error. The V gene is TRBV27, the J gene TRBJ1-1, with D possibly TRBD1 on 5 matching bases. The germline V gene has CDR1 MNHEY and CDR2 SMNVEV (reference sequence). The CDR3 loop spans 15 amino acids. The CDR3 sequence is CASSLGDGVNTEAFF. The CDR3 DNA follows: TGTGCCAGCAGTTTGGGGGACGGAGTGAACACTGAAGCCTTCTTT.

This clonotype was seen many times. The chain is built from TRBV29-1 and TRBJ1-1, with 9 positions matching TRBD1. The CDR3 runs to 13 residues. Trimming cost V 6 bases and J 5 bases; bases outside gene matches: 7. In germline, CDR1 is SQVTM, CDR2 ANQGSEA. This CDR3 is CSVSGTGRTEAFF. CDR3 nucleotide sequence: TGCAGCGTGTCCGGGACAGGGAGGACTGAAGCTTTCTTT. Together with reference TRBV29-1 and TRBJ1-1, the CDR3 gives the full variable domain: SAVISQKPSRDICQRGTSLTIQCQVDSQVTMMFWYRQQPGQSLTLIATANQGSEATYESGFVIDKFPISRPNLTFSTLTVSNMSPEDSSIYLCSVSGTGRTEAFFGQGTRLTVV.

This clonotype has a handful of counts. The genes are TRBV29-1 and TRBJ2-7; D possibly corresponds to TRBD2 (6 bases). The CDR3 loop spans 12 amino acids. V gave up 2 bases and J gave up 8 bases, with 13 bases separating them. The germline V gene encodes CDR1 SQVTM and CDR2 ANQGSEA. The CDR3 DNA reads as TGCAGCGTTGAACTTCAGGGACTCCAGCAGTACTTC. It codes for CSVELQGLQQYF.

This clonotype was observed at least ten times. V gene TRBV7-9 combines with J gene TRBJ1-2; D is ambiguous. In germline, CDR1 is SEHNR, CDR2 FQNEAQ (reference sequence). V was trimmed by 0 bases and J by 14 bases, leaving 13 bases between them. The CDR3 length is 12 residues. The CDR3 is CASSLASGPLTF. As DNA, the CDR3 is TGTGCCAGCAGCTTAGCGTCAGGTCCTTTGACCTTC.

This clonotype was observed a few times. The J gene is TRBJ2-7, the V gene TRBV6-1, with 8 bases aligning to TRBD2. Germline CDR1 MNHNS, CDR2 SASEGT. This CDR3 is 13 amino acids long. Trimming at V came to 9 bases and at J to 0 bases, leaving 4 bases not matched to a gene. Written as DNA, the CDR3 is TGTGCCAGTCAGCGGGAGAGCTCCTACGAGCAGTACTTC. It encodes CASQRESSYEQYF.

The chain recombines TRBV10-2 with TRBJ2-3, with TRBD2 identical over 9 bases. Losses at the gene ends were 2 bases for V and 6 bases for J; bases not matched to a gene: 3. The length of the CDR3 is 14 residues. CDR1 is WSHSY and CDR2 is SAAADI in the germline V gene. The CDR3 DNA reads TGCGCCAGCAGTGAGGCGGGAGGGAGTGATACGCAGTATTTT. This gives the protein CASSEAGGSDTQYF.

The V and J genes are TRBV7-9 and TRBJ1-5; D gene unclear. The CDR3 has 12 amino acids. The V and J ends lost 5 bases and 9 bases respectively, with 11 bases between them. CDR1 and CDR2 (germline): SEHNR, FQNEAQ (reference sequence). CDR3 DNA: TGTGCCAGCAGCCCCCGGGAGGGGCCCCAGCATTTT. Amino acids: CASSPREGPQHF.

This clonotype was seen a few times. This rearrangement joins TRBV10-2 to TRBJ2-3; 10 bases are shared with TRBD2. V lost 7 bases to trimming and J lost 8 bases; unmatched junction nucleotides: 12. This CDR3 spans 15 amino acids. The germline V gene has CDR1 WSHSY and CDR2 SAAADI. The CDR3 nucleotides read TGCGCCAGCAATCCTAGCGGGGGCCATTCGGGTACGCAGTATTTT. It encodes CASNPSGGHSGTQYF.

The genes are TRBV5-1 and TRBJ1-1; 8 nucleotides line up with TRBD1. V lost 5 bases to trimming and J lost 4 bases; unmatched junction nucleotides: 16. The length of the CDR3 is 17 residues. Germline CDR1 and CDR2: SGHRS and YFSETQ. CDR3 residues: CASRPDRGWVRSTEAFF. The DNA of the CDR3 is TGCGCCAGCAGACCCGACAGGGGATGGGTTAGAAGCACTGAAGCTTTCTTT.

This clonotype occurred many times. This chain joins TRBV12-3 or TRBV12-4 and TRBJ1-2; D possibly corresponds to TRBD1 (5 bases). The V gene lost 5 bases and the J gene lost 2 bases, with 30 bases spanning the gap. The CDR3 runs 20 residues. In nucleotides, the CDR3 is TGTGCCAGCAGTCCCCGCCGACAAAGGGTCGGCAGGGCGGCGAACTATGGCTACACCTTC. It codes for CASSPRRQRVGRAANYGYTF.

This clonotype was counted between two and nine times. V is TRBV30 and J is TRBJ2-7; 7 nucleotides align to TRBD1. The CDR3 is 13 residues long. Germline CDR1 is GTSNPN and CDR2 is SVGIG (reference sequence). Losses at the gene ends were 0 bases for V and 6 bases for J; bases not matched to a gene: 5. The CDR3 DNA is TGTGCCTGGAGTGTGGGCAGGGGGACCGAGCAGTACTTC. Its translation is CAWSVGRGTEQYF.

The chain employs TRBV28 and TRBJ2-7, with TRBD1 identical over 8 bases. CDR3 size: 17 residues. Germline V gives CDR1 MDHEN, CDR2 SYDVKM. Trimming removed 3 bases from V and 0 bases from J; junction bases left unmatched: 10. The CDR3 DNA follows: TGTGCCAGCAGTTTCCTATCGGGACAGGATAGCTCCTACGAGCAGTACTTC. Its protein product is CASSFLSGQDSSYEQYF.

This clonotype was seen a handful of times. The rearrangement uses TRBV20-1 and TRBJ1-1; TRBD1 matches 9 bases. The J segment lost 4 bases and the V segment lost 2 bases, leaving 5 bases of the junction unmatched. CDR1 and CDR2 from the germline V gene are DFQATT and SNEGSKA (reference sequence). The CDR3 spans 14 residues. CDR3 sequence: CSARRRDRVTEAFF. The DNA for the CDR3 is TGCAGTGCTAGACGCCGGGACAGGGTCACTGAAGCTTTCTTT.

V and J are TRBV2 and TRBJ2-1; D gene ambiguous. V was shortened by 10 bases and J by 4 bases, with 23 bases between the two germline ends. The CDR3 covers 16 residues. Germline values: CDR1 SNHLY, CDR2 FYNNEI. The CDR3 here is CATITDQTLSYNEQFF. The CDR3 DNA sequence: TGTGCCACGATAACAGATCAGACTCTTTCATACAATGAGCAGTTCTTC.

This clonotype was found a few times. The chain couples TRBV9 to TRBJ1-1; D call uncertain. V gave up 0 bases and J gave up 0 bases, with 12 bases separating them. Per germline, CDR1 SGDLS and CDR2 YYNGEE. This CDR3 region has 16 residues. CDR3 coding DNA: TGTGCCAGCAGCGTAGGAAGTCCCAGACTGAACACTGAAGCTTTCTTT. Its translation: CASSVGSPRLNTEAFF.

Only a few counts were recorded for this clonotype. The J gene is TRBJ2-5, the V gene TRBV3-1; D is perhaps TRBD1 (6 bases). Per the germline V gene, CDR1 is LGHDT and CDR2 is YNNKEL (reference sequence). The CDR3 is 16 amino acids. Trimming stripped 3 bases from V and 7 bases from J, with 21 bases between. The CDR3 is CASSQRSFTGSRTQYF. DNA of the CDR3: TGTGCCAGCAGCCAGCGTTCGTTCACAGGGTCACGGACCCAGTACTTC.

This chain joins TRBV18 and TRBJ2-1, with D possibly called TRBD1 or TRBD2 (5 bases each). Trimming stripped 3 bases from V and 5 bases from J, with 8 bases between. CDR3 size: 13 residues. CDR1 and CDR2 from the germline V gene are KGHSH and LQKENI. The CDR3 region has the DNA TGTGCCAGCTCACCGGGACCCAACAATGAGCAGTTCTTC. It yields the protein CASSPGPNNEQFF. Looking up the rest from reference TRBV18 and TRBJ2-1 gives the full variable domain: NAGVMQNPRHLVRRRGQEARLRCSPMKGHSHVYWYRQLPEEGLKFMVYLQKENIIDESGMPKERFSAEFPKEGPSILRIQQVVRGDSAAYFCASSPGPNNEQFFGPGTRLTVL.

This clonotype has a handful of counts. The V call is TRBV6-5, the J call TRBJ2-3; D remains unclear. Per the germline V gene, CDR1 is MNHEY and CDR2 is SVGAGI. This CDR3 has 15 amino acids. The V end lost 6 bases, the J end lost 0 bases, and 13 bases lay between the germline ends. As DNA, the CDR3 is TGTGCCAGCAGCTTATCGCCTTCTAGCACAGATACGCAGTATTTT. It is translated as CASSLSPSSTDTQYF.